The 28 T cell receptor beta chains below come from one sample, sequenced in a study of shared clonotypes between healthy human individuals (dated by TCRdb to 2018 to 2021). Library construction relied on the immunoSEQ multiplex PCR assay. The table comes from immuneACCESS by way of TCRdb, which keeps in-frame sequences with V and J called. Part of the clones is missing from these tables; in studies checked, under half for an unresolved V gene and the rest for unknown reasons. Within this sample are around 1.9 million clones, with about 94% of them counted one time only. The leading ten clones occupy more than 1.5% of the sample. CD8 naive samples consisted of CD45RO-negative cells that were positively selected for CCR7, yielding a CD45RA+CCR7+ population without TemRA cells. The specimen was naive CD8+ T cells from PBMCs. What this sample's cell subset or site label stands for: CD45RA+CCR7+. The source is a man younger than 30 in good health. Some clones in this sample may be carry-over from other donors' samples.

The rearrangement joins TRBV28 to TRBJ1-5; tentative D call: TRBD1 (5 bases). Trimming cost V 4 bases and J 5 bases, with 15 bases left between them. The CDR3 runs 15 residues. The germline V gene encodes CDR1 MDHEN and CDR2 SYDVKM. DNA of the CDR3: TGTGCCAGCAGTTCCCGGGGGAGGGGTGATCAGCCCCAGCATTTT. The encoded protein is CASSSRGRGDQPQHF.

The chain links TRBV6-5 to TRBJ2-7; 9 bases fit TRBD2. CDR1 is MNHEY, CDR2 SVGAGI, per germline. The CDR3 is 15 amino acids. Germline trimming cut 7 bases from V and 4 bases from J; bases unmatched to any gene: 11. The CDR3 DNA sequence: TGTGCCAGCACCCTAGGGCTAGCGGGAAGATACGAGCAGTACTTC. Its translation: CASTLGLAGRYEQYF.

V is TRBV9 and J is TRBJ2-3, with D perhaps TRBD1 or TRBD2 (5 bases each). The CDR3 has 16 residues. Looked up from germline, CDR1 is SGDLS and CDR2 is YYNGEE. V gave up 0 bases and J gave up 0 bases, with 11 bases separating them. The CDR3 here is CASSVGGGSSTDTQYF. As DNA, the CDR3 is TGTGCCAGCAGCGTAGGGGGCGGGTCTAGCACAGATACGCAGTATTTT.

The chain uses TRBV7-2 and TRBJ2-1; no clear D gene. The CDR3 covers 13 residues. Per germline, CDR1 SGHTA and CDR2 FQGNSA. Between the trimmed V and J ends, which lost 1 base and 6 bases, there was a span of 7 bases. The CDR3 coding sequence is TGTGCCAGCAGCTTAGTACTAACCAATGAGCAGTTCTTC. It yields the protein CASSLVLTNEQFF.

V usage is TRBV18 and J usage is TRBJ2-5; D gene unclear. The CDR3 contains 16 residues. CDR1 and CDR2 (germline): KGHSH, LQKENI. Trimming cost V 0 bases and J 3 bases, with 14 bases left between them. The CDR3 nucleotides are TGTGCCAGCTCACCACCGAAGGCAGCTTTAAAAGAGACCCAGTACTTC. Its protein product is CASSPPKAALKETQYF.

This chain connects TRBV7-9 to TRBJ2-5; no clear D gene. Germline lookup yields CDR1 SEHNR and CDR2 FQNEAQ (reference sequence). Trimming stripped 5 bases from V and 1 base from J, with 20 bases between. The CDR3 covers 17 residues. The CDR3 reads CASSPWPSYSGQETQYF. The CDR3 DNA is TGTGCCAGCAGCCCCTGGCCGTCCTACAGTGGCCAAGAGACCCAGTACTTC.

Points on this clone: The identical CDR3 is also encoded by other nucleotide sequences in the sample. The chain couples TRBV27 to TRBJ2-1, with 7 bases lining up with TRBD1. The CDR3 extends over 15 amino acids. The ends lost 0 bases at V and 4 bases at J; junction bases unmatched: 3. CDR1 MNHEY and CDR2 SMNVEV come from the germline V gene (reference sequence). CDR3 in amino acids: CASSLSPGGYNEQFF. Here the CDR3 DNA reads TGTGCCAGCAGTTTATCTCCAGGGGGATACAATGAGCAGTTCTTC.

This clone was observed a single time. V and J are TRBV29-1 and TRBJ2-2; possibly TRBD2 for D (6 bases). CDR1 is SQVTM, CDR2 ANQGSEA, per germline. The CDR3 has 16 residues. Deletions cut 5 bases from V and 2 bases from J, with 18 bases between. The CDR3 nucleotides are TGCAGCGTTTCCCCCTTAACTAGCAGTAACACCGGGGAGCTGTTTTTT. It yields the protein CSVSPLTSSNTGELFF.

The genes are TRBV10-1 and TRBJ1-1, with D uncertain. CDR3 length: 14 residues. CDR1 WNHNN and CDR2 SYGVQD come from the germline V gene (reference sequence). V lost 4 bases and J 0 bases, leaving 9 bases between the germline ends. CDR3 DNA sequence: TGCGCCAGCAGTGCAGGAGTGATGAACACTGAAGCTTTCTTT. Protein sequence: CASSAGVMNTEAFF.

Notes on this clone: The same CDR3 arises from other DNA sequences in this sample as well. The V call is TRBV27, the J call TRBJ2-7; D perhaps matches TRBD1 (5 bases). Germline V CDR1 and CDR2: MNHEY, SMNVEV (reference sequence). V gave up 3 bases and J gave up 2 bases, with 8 bases separating them. The CDR3 runs 13 residues. CDR3 nucleotides: TGTGCCAGCAGTTTTCAGGGCGCCTACGAGCAGTACTTC. Translating gives CASSFQGAYEQYF.

This clone appeared a single time. The chain combines TRBV11-2 with TRBJ2-1; TRBD2 matches at 10 bases. There are 16 residues in the CDR3. Germline V gene data show CDR1 as SGHAT and CDR2 as FQNNGV. With 5 bases clipped from V and 9 bases from J, the junction kept 13 bases outside the gene matches. CDR3 in amino acids: CASSTGTSDYSTEQFF. In nucleotides, the CDR3 is TGTGCCAGCAGCACGGGGACTAGCGATTATTCCACTGAGCAGTTCTTC.

The chain recombines TRBV25-1 with TRBJ1-2, with TRBD1 as a possible D gene (6 bases). The CDR3 runs to 14 residues. Trimming shortened V by 2 bases and J by 5 bases, and 12 bases separated the two germline ends. The germline CDR1 and CDR2 sequences are MGHDK and SYGVNS. For the CDR3, the DNA is TGTGCCAGCAGTGAAAGTCGGCAGGGGTATGGCTACACCTTC. Residues: CASSESRQGYGYTF.

Notes on this clone: It may be a read error: a sequence one base away is much more abundant. The sample holds other DNA sequences that translate to the same CDR3. V gene TRBV28 combines with J gene TRBJ2-7; D uncertain. Trimming took off 3 bases at V and 4 bases at J, with 4 bases between the two ends. The germline V gene encodes CDR1 MDHEN and CDR2 SYDVKM. This CDR3 has 11 residues. CDR3 DNA: TGTGCCAGCAGTTTTGGTTACGAGCAGTACTTC. Residues: CASSFGYEQYF. The full variable domain, completed using reference TRBV28 and TRBJ2-7, is DVKVTQSSRYLVKRTGEKVFLECVQDMDHENMFWYRQDPGLGLRLIYFSYDVKMKEKGDIPEGYSVSREKKERFSLILESASTNQTSMYLCASSFGYEQYFGPGTRLTVT.

This rearrangement joins TRBV27 to TRBJ2-3, with unresolved D. This CDR3 is 15 amino acids long. Germline CDR1 and CDR2: MNHEY and SMNVEV (reference sequence). V dropped 1 base and J dropped 0 bases, with 8 bases sitting between them. CDR3 amino acids: CASSLLPTSTDTQYF. The CDR3 DNA reads TGTGCCAGCAGTTTATTACCCACAAGCACAGATACGCAGTATTTT.

This clone was seen only a few times. Other DNA sequences in this sample translate to the same CDR3. The chain employs TRBV29-1 and TRBJ1-1; 8 nucleotides align to TRBD1. Germline V gene data show CDR1 as SQVTM and CDR2 as ANQGSEA. V shed 6 bases and J 2 bases; nucleotides not matched to a gene: 5. The CDR3 is 13 amino acids. The CDR3: CSVEGTGNTEAFF. The CDR3 region has the DNA TGCAGCGTCGAGGGGACAGGTAACACTGAAGCTTTCTTT.

V gene TRBV30 combines with J gene TRBJ2-4; D perhaps matches TRBD2 (5 bases). Germline lookup yields CDR1 GTSNPN and CDR2 SVGIG (reference sequence). V shed 0 bases and J shed 3 bases, with 18 bases lying between them. The CDR3 extends over 17 amino acids. As DNA, the CDR3 is TGTGCCTGGAGTGTGGAGGTTGGCCCCGTGGTCAAAAACATTCAGTACTTC. Translation: CAWSVEVGPVVKNIQYF.

A word on this clone: Other DNA sequences in this specimen translate into the identical CDR3. The genes are TRBV9 and TRBJ2-7; possibly TRBD1 for D (5 bases). In germline, CDR1 is SGDLS, CDR2 YYNGEE. This CDR3 has 14 residues. V shed 0 bases and J shed 2 bases, with 9 bases lying between them. CDR3 DNA: TGTGCCAGCAGCGTAGGTCAGGGTGCCTACGAGCAGTACTTC. The encoded protein is CASSVGQGAYEQYF.

CDR3 in amino acids: CASSEFYRQNTEAFF. The CDR3 DNA reads TGTGCCAGCAGTGAATTTTACCGACAGAACACTGAAGCTTTCTTT. V usage is TRBV6-1 and J usage is TRBJ1-1; no definite D call. Germline CDR1 and CDR2: MNHNS and SASEGT. The CDR3 has 15 amino acids. The V and J ends lost 2 bases and 1 base respectively, with 11 bases between them.

The chain is built from TRBV27 and TRBJ2-7; the D is unclear. Germline CDR1 and CDR2: MNHEY and SMNVEV (reference sequence). The CDR3 has 14 amino acids. V was clipped by 8 bases and J by 3 bases, with 17 bases between them. The CDR3 loop is CASAYSFPFYEQYF. As DNA, the CDR3 is TGTGCCAGCGCCTACAGTTTCCCTTTCTACGAGCAGTACTTC.

The gene calls are TRBV6-1 and TRBJ2-7; 9 bases line up with TRBD1. V trimming: 3 bases; J trimming: 6 bases; junction bases outside the gene matches: 6. This CDR3 comprises 14 residues. Germline V CDR1 and CDR2: MNHNS, SASEGT. The CDR3 DNA is TGTGCCAGCAGTGATAGGGACAGGGTAGGCGAGCAGTACTTC. Encoded protein: CASSDRDRVGEQYF.

The chain joins TRBV19 to TRBJ2-3, with D perhaps matching TRBD1 or TRBD2 (5 bases each). The CDR3 spans 15 residues. V was clipped by 5 bases and J by 3 bases, with 15 bases between them. The germline CDR1 and CDR2 sequences are LNHDA and SQIVND (reference sequence). CDR3 region: CASSQDLWGTDTQYF. CDR3 nucleotide sequence: TGTGCCAGTAGTCAGGATCTTTGGGGGACAGATACGCAGTATTTT.

The chain employs TRBV9 and TRBJ2-7; 9 nucleotides line up with TRBD2. Germline V gene sequence: CDR1 SGDLS, CDR2 YYNGEE. The CDR3 contains 16 residues. V trimming: 4 bases; J trimming: 3 bases; junction bases outside the gene matches: 11. The CDR3 is CASSPKVAGVLYEQYF. The CDR3, as DNA: TGTGCCAGCAGCCCAAAGGTAGCGGGAGTTCTCTACGAGCAGTACTTC. Full variable domain (remainder filled in from reference TRBV9 and TRBJ2-7): DSGVTQTPKHLITATGQRVTLRCSPRSGDLSVYWYQQSLDQGLQFLIQYYNGEERAKGNILERFSAQQFPDLHSELNLSSLELGDSALYFCASSPKVAGVLYEQYFGPGTRLTVT.

The V and J genes are TRBV9 and TRBJ1-3; 9 nucleotides align to TRBD1. Germline V gene data show CDR1 as SGDLS and CDR2 as YYNGEE. The CDR3 totals 18 residues. The V segment lost 4 bases and the J segment 4 bases; nucleotides outside the gene matches: 15. CDR3 coding DNA: TGTGCCAGCAGCCAAGCCCGGGAATACAGGGGGCTGGGAAACACCATATATTTT. Encoded protein: CASSQAREYRGLGNTIYF.

The chain links TRBV6-1 to TRBJ2-7; D may be TRBD1 (6 bases). The germline V gene encodes CDR1 MNHNS and CDR2 SASEGT. This CDR3 is built from 15 residues. Trimming took 9 bases from V and 1 from J, leaving 19 bases between them. DNA of the CDR3: TGTGCCAGGGAGCCGCCAGGGGCCCGGTCCTACGAGCAGTACTTC. Translated: CAREPPGARSYEQYF.

This chain uses TRBV9 with TRBJ2-1; 7 nucleotides match TRBD1. The CDR3 is 14 amino acids. The germline V gene has CDR1 SGDLS and CDR2 YYNGEE. V was clipped by 0 bases and J by 6 bases; unmatched bases: 3. For the CDR3, the DNA is TGTGCCAGCAGCGTAGGGGACAGCGGCAATGAGCAGTTCTTC. Its protein product is CASSVGDSGNEQFF.

The chain joins TRBV27 to TRBJ2-1; D gene ambiguous. This CDR3 comprises 13 residues. Per the germline V gene, CDR1 is MNHEY and CDR2 is SMNVEV (reference sequence). The ends were cut back, 5 bases at V and 5 bases at J, with 10 bases in the middle. The CDR3 sequence: CASSRLGDNEQFF. CDR3 sequence (DNA): TGTGCCAGCAGTCGTCTAGGCGACAATGAGCAGTTCTTC.

Concerning this clone itself: This sample also contains other DNA sequences that code for the same CDR3. The rearrangement uses TRBV9 and TRBJ2-7, with D perhaps being TRBD1 or TRBD2 (5 bases each). V shed 2 bases and J shed 2 bases, with 11 bases lying between them. The CDR3 runs 14 residues. Germline CDR1 reads SGDLS; CDR2 reads YYNGEE. As DNA, the CDR3 is TGTGCCAGCAGCGTCCGGGACCGAGCCTACGAGCAGTACTTC. Translating it yields CASSVRDRAYEQYF.

V gene TRBV5-8 combines with J gene TRBJ2-7; perhaps TRBD1 as D (6 bases). V was pared by 2 bases and J by 5 bases, with 11 bases between. The CDR3 spans 13 residues. Germline V CDR1 and CDR2: SGHTS, YDEGEE. CDR3 nucleotide sequence: TGTGCCAGCAGCTTCTACAGGGCCAACGAGCAGTACTTC. Its protein is CASSFYRANEQYF.